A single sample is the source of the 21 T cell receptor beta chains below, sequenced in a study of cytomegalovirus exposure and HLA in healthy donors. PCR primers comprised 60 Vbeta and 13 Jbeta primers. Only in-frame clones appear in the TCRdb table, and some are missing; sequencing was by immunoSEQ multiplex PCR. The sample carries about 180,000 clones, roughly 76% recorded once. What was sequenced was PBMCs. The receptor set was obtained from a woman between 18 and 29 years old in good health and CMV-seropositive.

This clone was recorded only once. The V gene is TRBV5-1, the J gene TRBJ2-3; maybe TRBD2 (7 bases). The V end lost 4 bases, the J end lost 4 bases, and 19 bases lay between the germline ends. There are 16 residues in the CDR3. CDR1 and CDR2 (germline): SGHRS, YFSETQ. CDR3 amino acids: CASSPPGGGSSDTQYF. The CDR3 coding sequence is TGCGCCAGCAGCCCCCCGGGGGGCGGGTCATCAGATACGCAGTATTTT.

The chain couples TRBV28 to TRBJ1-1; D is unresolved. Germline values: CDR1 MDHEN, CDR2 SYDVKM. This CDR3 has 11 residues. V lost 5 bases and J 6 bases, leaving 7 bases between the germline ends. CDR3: CASSSAAEAFF. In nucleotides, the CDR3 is TGTGCCAGCAGTAGTGCGGCTGAAGCTTTCTTT.

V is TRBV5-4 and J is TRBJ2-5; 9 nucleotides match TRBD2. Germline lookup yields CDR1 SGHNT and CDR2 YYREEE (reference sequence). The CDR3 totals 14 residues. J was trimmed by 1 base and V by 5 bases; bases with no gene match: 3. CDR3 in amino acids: CASRAGGIQETQYF. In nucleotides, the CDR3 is TGTGCCAGCAGAGCGGGGGGAATCCAAGAGACCCAGTACTTC.

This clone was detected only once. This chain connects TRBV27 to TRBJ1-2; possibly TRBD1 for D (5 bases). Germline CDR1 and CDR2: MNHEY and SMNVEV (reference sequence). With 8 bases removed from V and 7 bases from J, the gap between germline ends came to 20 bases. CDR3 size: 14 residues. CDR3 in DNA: TGTGCCAGCTCGACCCGACGACAGACCGGTGGCTACACCTTC. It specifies CASSTRRQTGGYTF.

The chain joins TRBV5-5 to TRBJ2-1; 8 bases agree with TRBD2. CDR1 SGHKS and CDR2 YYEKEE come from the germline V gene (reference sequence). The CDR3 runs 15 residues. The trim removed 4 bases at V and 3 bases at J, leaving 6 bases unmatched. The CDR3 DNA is TGTGCCAGCAGCCGAACCGGGGGGGACTACAATGAGCAGTTCTTC. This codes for CASSRTGGDYNEQFF.

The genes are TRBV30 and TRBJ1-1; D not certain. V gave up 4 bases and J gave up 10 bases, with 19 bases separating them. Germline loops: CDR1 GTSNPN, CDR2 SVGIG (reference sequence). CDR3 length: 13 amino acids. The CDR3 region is CAWTLGRGTRAFF. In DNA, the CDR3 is TGTGCCTGGACCCTGGGCCGGGGAACCCGAGCTTTCTTT. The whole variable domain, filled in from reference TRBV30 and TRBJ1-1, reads SQTIHQWPATLVQPVGSPLSLECTVEGTSNPNLYWYRQAAGRGLQLLFYSVGIGQISSEVPQNLSASRPQDRQFILSSKKLLLSDSGFYLCAWTLGRGTRAFFGQGTRLTVV.

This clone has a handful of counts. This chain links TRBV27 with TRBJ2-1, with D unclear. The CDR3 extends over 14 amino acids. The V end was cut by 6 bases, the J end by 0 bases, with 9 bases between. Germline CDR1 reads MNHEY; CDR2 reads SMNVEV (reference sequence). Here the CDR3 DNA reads TGTGCCAGCAGGAGAGAGAGCTCCTACAATGAGCAGTTCTTC. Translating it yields CASRRESSYNEQFF.

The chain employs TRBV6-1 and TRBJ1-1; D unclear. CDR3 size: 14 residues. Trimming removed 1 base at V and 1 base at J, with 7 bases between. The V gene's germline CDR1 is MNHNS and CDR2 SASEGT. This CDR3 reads CASSEEAGNTEAFF. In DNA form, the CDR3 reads TGTGCCAGCAGTGAAGAAGCGGGGAACACTGAAGCTTTCTTT.

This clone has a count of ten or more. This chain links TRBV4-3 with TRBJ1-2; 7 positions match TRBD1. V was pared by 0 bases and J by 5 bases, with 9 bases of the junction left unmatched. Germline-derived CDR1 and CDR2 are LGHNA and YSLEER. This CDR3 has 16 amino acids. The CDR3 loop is CASSQDRGPQIYGYTF. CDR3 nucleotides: TGCGCCAGCAGCCAAGATAGGGGGCCGCAAATATATGGCTACACCTTC.

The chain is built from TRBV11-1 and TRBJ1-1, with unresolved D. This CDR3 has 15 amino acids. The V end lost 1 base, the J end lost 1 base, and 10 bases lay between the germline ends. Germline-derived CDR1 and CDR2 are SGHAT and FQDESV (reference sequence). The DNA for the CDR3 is TGTGCCAGCAGCTTAGAAGAGCGGACGAACACTGAAGCTTTCTTT. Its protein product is CASSLEERTNTEAFF. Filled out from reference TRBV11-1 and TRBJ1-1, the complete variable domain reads EAEVAQSPRYKITEKSQAVAFWCDPISGHATLYWYRQILGQGPELLVQFQDESVVDDSQLPKDRFSAERLKGVDSTLKIQPAELGDSAMYLCASSLEERTNTEAFFGQGTRLTVV.

CDR3 sequence reads: CASSLRRELFF. The CDR3 DNA sequence: TGTGCCAGCAGTCTCCGTAGGGAGCTGTTTTTT. The rearrangement links TRBV28 to TRBJ2-2; no definite D call. The V gene lost 5 bases and the J gene lost 9 bases, with 7 bases spanning the gap. The germline V gene encodes CDR1 MDHEN and CDR2 SYDVKM. The CDR3 contains 11 residues.

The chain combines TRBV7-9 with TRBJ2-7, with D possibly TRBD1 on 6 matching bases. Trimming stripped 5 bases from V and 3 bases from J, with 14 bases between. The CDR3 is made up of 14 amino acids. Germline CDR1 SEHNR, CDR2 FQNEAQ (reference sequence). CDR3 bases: TGTGCCAGCAGCCCCGGGGACACAGACTACGAGCAGTACTTC. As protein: CASSPGDTDYEQYF.

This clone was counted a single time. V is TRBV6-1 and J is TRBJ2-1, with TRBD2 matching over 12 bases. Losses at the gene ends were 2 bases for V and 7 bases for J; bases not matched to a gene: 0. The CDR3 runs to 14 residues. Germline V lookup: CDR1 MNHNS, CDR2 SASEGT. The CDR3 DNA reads TGTGCCAGCAGTGAACTAGCGGGGGGGAATGAGCAGTTCTTC. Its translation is CASSELAGGNEQFF.

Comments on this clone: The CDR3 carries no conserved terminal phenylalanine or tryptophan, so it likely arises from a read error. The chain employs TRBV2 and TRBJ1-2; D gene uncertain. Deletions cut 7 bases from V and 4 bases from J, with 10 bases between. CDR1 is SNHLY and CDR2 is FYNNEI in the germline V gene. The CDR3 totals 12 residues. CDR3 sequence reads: CASTGGIYGYTL. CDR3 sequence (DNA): TGTGCCAGCACGGGAGGGATCTATGGCTACACCCTC.

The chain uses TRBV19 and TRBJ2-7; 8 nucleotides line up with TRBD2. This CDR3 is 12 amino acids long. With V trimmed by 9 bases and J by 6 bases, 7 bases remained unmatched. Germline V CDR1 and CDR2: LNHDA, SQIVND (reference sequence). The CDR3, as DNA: TGTGCCAGGCGGGGACTAGAGGGCGAGCAGTACTTC. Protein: CARRGLEGEQYF.

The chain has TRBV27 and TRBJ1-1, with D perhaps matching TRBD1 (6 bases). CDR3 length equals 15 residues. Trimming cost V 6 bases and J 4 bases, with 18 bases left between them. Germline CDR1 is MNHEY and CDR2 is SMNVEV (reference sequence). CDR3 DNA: TGTGCCAGCAGCCTAAACAGGGCTGGTGGCACTGAAGCTTTCTTT. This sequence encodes CASSLNRAGGTEAFF.

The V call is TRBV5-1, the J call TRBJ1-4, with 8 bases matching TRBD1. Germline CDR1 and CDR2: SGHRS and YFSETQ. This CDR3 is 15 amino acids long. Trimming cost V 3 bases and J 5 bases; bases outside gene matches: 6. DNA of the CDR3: TGCGCCAGCAGCTCGACAGGGGTCCTAAATGAAAAACTGTTTTTT. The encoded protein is CASSSTGVLNEKLFF.

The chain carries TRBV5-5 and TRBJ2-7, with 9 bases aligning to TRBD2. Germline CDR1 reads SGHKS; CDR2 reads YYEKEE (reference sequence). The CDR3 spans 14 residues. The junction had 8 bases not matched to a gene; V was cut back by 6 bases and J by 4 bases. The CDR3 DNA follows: TGTGCCAGCACCGCTACGGGACTAGCTTACGAGCAGTACTTC. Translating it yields CASTATGLAYEQYF.

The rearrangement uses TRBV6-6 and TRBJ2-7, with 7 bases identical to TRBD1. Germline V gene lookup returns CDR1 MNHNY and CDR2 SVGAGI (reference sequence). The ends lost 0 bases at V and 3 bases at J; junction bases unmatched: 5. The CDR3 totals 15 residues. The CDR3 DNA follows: TGTGCCAGCAGTTACTCTAGGGGGCTAAACTACGAGCAGTACTTC. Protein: CASSYSRGLNYEQYF.

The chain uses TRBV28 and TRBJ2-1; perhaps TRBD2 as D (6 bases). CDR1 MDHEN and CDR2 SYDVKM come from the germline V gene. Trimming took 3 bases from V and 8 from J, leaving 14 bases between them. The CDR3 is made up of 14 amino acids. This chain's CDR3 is CASSFGGNVDEQFF. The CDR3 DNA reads TGTGCCAGCAGTTTTGGGGGGAATGTCGATGAGCAGTTCTTC.

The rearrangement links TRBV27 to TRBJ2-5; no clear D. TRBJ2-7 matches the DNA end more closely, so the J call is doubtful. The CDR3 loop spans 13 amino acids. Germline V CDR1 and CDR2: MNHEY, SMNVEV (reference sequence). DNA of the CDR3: TGTGCCAGCAGTTTTGCAAGCTCCTACGAGCAGTACTTC. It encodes CASSFASSYEQYF.